This TCR beta chain was observed in a study of Graves' ophthalmopathy and Graves' hyperthyroidism. Stable hyperthyroidism referred to disease that showed no ophthalmopathy within 18 months of follow-up. The starting material, approximately 10 ml of fresh peripheral blood, provided the PBMCs. CDR1 and CDR2 (germline): DFQATT, SNEGSKA (reference sequence). The V and J ends lost 6 bases and 8 bases, in that order; junction bases with no gene match: 16. The CDR3 is made up of 15 amino acids. Amplification targeted the TCR beta CDR3 regions, with RNA transcripts as the source material. First-round RT-PCR with HTBI primers preceded a second-round multiplex PCR. TCRdb processed the multiplex PCR reads anew with MiXCR; each CDR3 protein has one entry. Of around 36,000 distinct CDR3 sequences detected, roughly 52% appear once; the ten largest clones hold about 28%.

The rearrangement uses TRBV20-1 and TRBJ1-2; TRBD1 matches at 9 bases. The receptor was derived from an adult woman with stable Graves' hyperthyroidism. Sequenced: peripheral blood. CDR3 sequence: CSAPNTDRGPAGYTF. CDR3 DNA: TGCAGTGCCCCCAACACGGACAGGGGACCGGCGGGCTACACCTTC.